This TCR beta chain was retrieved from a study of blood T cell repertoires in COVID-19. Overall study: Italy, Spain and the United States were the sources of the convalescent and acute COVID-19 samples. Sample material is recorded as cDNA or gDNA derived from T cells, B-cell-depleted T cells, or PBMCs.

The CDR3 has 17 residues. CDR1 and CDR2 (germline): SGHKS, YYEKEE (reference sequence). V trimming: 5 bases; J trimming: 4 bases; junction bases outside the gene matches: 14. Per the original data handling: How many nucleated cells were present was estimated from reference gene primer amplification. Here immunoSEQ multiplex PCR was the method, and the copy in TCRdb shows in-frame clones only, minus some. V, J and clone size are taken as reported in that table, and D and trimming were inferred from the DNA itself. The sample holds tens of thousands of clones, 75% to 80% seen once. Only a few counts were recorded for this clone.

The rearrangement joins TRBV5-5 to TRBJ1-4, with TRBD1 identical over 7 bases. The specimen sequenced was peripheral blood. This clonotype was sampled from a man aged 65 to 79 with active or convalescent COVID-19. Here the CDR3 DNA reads TGTGCCAGCAGGCGCCTCGGACAGGTGGGAGTTAATGAAAAACTGTTTTTT. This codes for CASRRLGQVGVNEKLFF.